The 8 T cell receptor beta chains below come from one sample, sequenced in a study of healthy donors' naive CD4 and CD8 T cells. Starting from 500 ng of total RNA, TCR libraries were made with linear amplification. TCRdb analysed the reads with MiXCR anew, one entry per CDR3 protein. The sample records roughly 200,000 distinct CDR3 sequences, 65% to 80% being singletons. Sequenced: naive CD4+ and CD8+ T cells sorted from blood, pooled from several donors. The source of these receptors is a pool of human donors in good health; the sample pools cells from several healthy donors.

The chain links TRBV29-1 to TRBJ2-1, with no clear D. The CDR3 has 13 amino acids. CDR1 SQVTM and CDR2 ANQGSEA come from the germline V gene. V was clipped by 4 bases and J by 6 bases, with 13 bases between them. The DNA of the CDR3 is TGCAGCGTTGCGCCCCCACCGGGCAATGAGCAGTTCTTC. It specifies CSVAPPPGNEQFF.

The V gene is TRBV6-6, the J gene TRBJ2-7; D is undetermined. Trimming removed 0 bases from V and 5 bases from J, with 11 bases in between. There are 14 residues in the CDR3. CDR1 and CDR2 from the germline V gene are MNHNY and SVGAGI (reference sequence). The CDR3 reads CASSYSVARNEQYF. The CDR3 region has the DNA TGTGCCAGCAGTTACTCGGTGGCTAGGAACGAGCAGTACTTC.

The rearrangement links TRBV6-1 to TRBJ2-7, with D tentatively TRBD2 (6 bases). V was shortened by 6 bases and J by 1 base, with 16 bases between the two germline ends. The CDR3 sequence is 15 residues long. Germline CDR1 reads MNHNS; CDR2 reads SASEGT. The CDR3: CASRREWVLSYEQYF. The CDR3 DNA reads TGTGCCAGCAGACGGGAGTGGGTATTATCCTACGAGCAGTACTTC.

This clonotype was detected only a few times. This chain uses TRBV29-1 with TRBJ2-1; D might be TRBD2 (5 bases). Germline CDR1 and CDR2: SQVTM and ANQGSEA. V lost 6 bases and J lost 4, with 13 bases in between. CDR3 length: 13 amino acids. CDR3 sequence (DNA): TGCAGCGTCCGCATGGGCGGGTACAATGAGCAGTTCTTC. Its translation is CSVRMGGYNEQFF.

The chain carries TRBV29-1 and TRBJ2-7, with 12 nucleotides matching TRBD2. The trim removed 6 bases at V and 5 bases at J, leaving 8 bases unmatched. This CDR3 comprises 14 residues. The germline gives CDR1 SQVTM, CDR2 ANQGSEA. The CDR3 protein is CSVRGLAGFHEQYF. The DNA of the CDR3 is TGCAGCGTGAGGGGACTAGCGGGTTTCCACGAGCAGTACTTC.

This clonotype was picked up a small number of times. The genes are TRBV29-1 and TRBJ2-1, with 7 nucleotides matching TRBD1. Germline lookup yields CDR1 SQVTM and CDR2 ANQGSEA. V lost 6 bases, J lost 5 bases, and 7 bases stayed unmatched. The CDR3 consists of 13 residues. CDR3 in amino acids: CSVPGQYHNEQFF. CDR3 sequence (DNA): TGCAGCGTCCCGGGACAGTATCACAATGAGCAGTTCTTC.

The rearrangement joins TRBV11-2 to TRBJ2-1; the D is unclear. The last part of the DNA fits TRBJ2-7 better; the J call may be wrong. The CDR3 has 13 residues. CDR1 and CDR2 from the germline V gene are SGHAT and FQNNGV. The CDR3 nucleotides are TGTGCCAGCAGCTTAGCGGCCTCCTACGAGCAGTACTTC. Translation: CASSLAASYEQYF.

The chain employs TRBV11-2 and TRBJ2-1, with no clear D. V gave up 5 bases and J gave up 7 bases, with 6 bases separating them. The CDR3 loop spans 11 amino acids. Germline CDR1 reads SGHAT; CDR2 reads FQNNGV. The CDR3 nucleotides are TGTGCCAGCAGCCGAATTAATGAGCAGTTCTTC. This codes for CASSRINEQFF. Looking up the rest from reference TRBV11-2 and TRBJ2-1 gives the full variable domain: EAGVAQSPRYKIIEKRQSVAFWCNPISGHATLYWYQQILGQGPKLLIQFQNNGVVDDSQLPKDRFSAERLKGVDSTLKIQPAKLEDSAVYLCASSRINEQFFGPGTRLTVL.